One sample yielded the 26 T cell receptor beta chains listed below, sequenced in a study of T cell clonality in common variable immunodeficiency. Some clones are missing from TCRdb's copy, which holds only in-frame ones; the method was immunoSEQ multiplex PCR. The sample shows some 42,000 clones, none of them appearing just once. The sequenced sample was peripheral blood mononuclear cells. These receptor sequences come from a person between 18 and 75 years old in good health.

CDR3 sequence: CASSPQGSGNQPQHF. The CDR3 DNA, read in part, is TGTGCCAGCAGCCCACAGGGTAGTGGCAATCAGCCC. The V call is TRBV11-3, the J call TRBJ1-5; possible D gene TRBD1, 6 bases. The read ends 3 residues before the CDR3 terminus; that terminus is restored from the germline J gene. Germline CDR1 is SGHNT and CDR2 is YENEEA. The CDR3 totals 15 residues. V dropped 5 bases and J dropped 2 bases, with 13 bases sitting between them.

This clone has a count of ten or more. Read data end 3 residues before the CDR3 end; the end is taken from the germline J gene. V gene TRBV9 combines with J gene TRBJ2-6, with D perhaps TRBD1 (5 bases). This CDR3 region has 15 residues. Trimming stripped 5 bases from V and 2 bases from J, with 11 bases between. Germline V gene lookup returns CDR1 SGDLS and CDR2 YYNGEE. The part of the CDR3 DNA that was read is TGTGCCAGCAGTCCCCAGGGCCCTGGGGCCAACGTC. It specifies CASSPQGPGANV. The full CDR3 protein reads CASSPQGPGANVLTF.

The table lists this clone with many counts. The CDR3 extends 3 residues past the end of the read, so its final part is completed from the germline J gene. The chain is built from TRBV30 and TRBJ1-6; 10 bases are shared with TRBD1. The CDR3 loop spans 14 amino acids. Unmatched junction bases numbered 3, after V lost 2 bases and J lost 8 bases. Germline CDR1 and CDR2: GTSNPN and SVGIG (reference sequence). The CDR3 is CAWSLGTGDSPLHF. The covered CDR3 bases are TGTGCCTGGAGTCTCGGGACAGGGGATTCACCC.

This clone was picked up many times. The read gets to within 3 residues of the CDR3 end, and the germline J gene fills in the rest. This chain uses TRBV5-1 with TRBJ2-5; 7 bases match TRBD1. The junction had 3 bases not matched to a gene; V was cut back by 3 bases and J by 1 base. Per the germline V gene, CDR1 is SGHRS and CDR2 is YFSETQ. The CDR3 extends over 14 amino acids. The CDR3 bases that were read are TGCGCCAGCAGCTCACAGGGGATCCAAGAGACC. This encodes CASSSQGIQET. The whole CDR3 reads CASSSQGIQETQYF.

This clone appeared many times. The CDR3 extends 3 residues past the end of the read, so its final part is completed from the germline J gene. This sequence joins TRBV10-3 and TRBJ1-1, with no clear D. The V gene lost 4 bases and the J gene lost 1 base, with 7 bases spanning the gap. CDR3 length: 13 amino acids. CDR1 is ENHRY and CDR2 is SYGVKD in the germline V gene. This CDR3 reads CAISGRRNTEAFF. Partial CDR3 DNA: TGTGCCATCAGTGGCAGAAGGAACACTGAA.

This clone appeared many times. The read ends 3 residues early relative to the CDR3; the germline J gene fills the gap. The V and J genes are TRBV7-2 and TRBJ2-4, with a tentative D call TRBD2 (5 bases). This CDR3 has 14 residues. Germline CDR1 is SGHTA and CDR2 is FQGNSA. Trimming pared 5 bases from V and 4 bases from J, leaving 12 bases between. CDR3 DNA (partial): TGTGCCAGCAGCCTGGAGCGGCAAAAAAACATT. It translates to CASSLERQKNI. The whole CDR3 sequence is CASSLERQKNIQYF.

This clone occurred a few times. With the read ending 3 residues before the CDR3 end, the germline J gene is used to fill in that end. At the DNA level, this CDR3 is encoded by other sequences in the same sample as well. The chain has TRBV7-3 and TRBJ1-2; D not certain. This CDR3 contains 15 residues. Looked up from germline, CDR1 is SGHTA and CDR2 is FQGTGA. The CDR3 spells CASSILAVSTDTYTF. The sequenced part of the CDR3 DNA is TGTGCCAGCAGCATCTTAGCGGTTAGCACAGATACC. Based on the CDR3 plus reference TRBV7-3 and TRBJ1-2, the full variable domain is GAGVSQTPSNKVTEKGKYVELRCDPISGHTALYWYRQSLGQGPEFLIYFQGTGAADDSGLPNDRFFAVRPEGSVSTLKIQRTERGDSAVYLCASSILAVSTDTYTFGSGTRLTVV.

This clone was picked up many times. The observed sequence ends 3 residues before the CDR3 terminus, with the missing tail filled in from the germline J gene. The chain joins TRBV20-1 to TRBJ1-5; 7 nucleotides match TRBD1. The germline CDR1 and CDR2 sequences are DFQATT and SNEGSKA (reference sequence). V lost 5 bases and J lost 2; bases outside the gene matches: 3. There are 13 residues in the CDR3. Incomplete CDR3 DNA: TGCAGTGCTGACAGGGTTGGCAATCAGCCC. Translation gives CSADRVGNQP. The CDR3 in its entirety is CSADRVGNQPQHF.

There are many counts of this clone. The CDR3 is cut off 3 residues early in the read; its end comes from the germline J gene. The chain combines TRBV5-1 with TRBJ2-7; 9 bases map to TRBD2. In germline, CDR1 is SGHRS, CDR2 YFSETQ. The length of the CDR3 is 16 residues. The J segment lost 2 bases and the V segment lost 0 bases, leaving 6 bases of the junction unmatched. The CDR3 here is CASSLAISSGAYEQYF. CDR3 DNA (partial): TGCGCCAGCAGCTTGGCGATATCTAGCGGGGCCTACGAG.

This clone was seen at least ten times. The sequenced fragment ends 3 residues before the CDR3 boundary, so the rest is inferred from the germline J gene. The V and J genes are TRBV28 and TRBJ1-1; TRBD1 matches at 9 bases. V shed 8 bases, J shed 4 bases, and the junction held 11 bases outside the gene matches. CDR1 MDHEN and CDR2 SYDVKM come from the germline V gene. CDR3 length: 15 residues. The CDR3 region is CASRRPGTGTTEAFF. The covered CDR3 bases are TGTGCCAGCCGACGCCCCGGGACAGGGACCACTGAA.

With respect to this clone: The read ends 3 residues early relative to the CDR3; the germline J gene fills the gap. V and J are TRBV18 and TRBJ2-2, with D tentatively TRBD1 (5 bases). This CDR3 comprises 13 residues. Deletions cut 4 bases from V and 3 bases from J, with 6 bases between. Germline CDR1 KGHSH, CDR2 LQKENI. Partial CDR3 DNA: TGTGCCAGCTCACTACAGGACACCGGGGAG. Its protein product is CASSLQDTGE. The entire CDR3 is CASSLQDTGELFF.

This clone was counted at least ten times. The CDR3 end falls 3 residues outside the read, so it is completed with the germline J gene. Within the sample, other DNA sequences also encode this same CDR3. V and J are TRBV5-1 and TRBJ2-3, with 7 bases aligning to TRBD1. J gave up 4 bases and V 2 bases, and 10 bases lay outside the gene matches. Germline values: CDR1 SGHRS, CDR2 YFSETQ. This CDR3 contains 16 residues. The CDR3 sequence is CASSFGLTGLADTQYF. The part of the CDR3 DNA that was read is TGCGCCAGCAGCTTTGGGTTGACAGGGCTGGCAGATACG.

This clone appeared many times. The read stops 3 residues short of the end of the CDR3; the missing end is completed from the germline J gene. J is TRBJ1-5 and V is TRBV29-1; D is ambiguous. The V gene's germline CDR1 is SQVTM and CDR2 ANQGSEA. The CDR3 is 13 residues long. V was trimmed by 6 bases and J by 1 base, leaving 10 bases between them. The CDR3 DNA, read in part, is TGCAGCGTCCGAGACGGGAGCAATCAGCCC. Translated: CSVRDGSNQP. The CDR3 in full is CSVRDGSNQPQHF.

The table lists this clone with many counts. The read halts 3 residues ahead of the CDR3 end, with the missing end drawn from the germline J gene. V usage is TRBV20-1 and J usage is TRBJ2-3; 10 bases map to TRBD2. V lost 6 bases and J lost 0; bases outside the gene matches: 9. Germline CDR1 and CDR2: DFQATT and SNEGSKA (reference sequence). This CDR3 comprises 16 residues. The CDR3 loop reads CSAPFPAGGSTDTQYF. Partial CDR3 DNA: TGCAGTGCCCCGTTCCCAGCGGGAGGGAGCACAGATACG.

This clone was counted many times. The CDR3 is cut off 3 residues early in the read; its end comes from the germline J gene. The V gene is TRBV5-1, the J gene TRBJ2-2, with 10 bases lining up with TRBD1. V shed 6 bases and J 7 bases; nucleotides not matched to a gene: 9. CDR1 SGHRS and CDR2 YFSETQ come from the germline V gene. The CDR3 length is 15 residues. The chain's CDR3 is CASTTGTGVFGELFF. The part of the CDR3 DNA that was read is TGCGCCAGCACCACCGGGACAGGGGTTTTCGGGGAG.

This clone was counted many times. The sequenced fragment ends 3 residues before the CDR3 boundary, so the rest is inferred from the germline J gene. The rearrangement links TRBV2 to TRBJ1-2; 8 bases align to TRBD1. Germline CDR1 is SNHLY and CDR2 is FYNNEI. CDR3 length: 14 amino acids. The sequenced CDR3 bases are TGTGCCAGCCCCCGGGACAGGAGAAATATGAGC. Its protein is CASPRDRRNMS. Given in full, the CDR3 is CASPRDRRNMSYTF.

There are many counts of this clone. The read ends 3 residues before the CDR3 terminus; that terminus is restored from the germline J gene. The chain employs TRBV13 and TRBJ2-1, with 7 nucleotides matching TRBD1. The CDR3 loop spans 16 amino acids. After removal of 5 bases from V and 4 bases from J, the junction contained 11 bases not matched to a gene. Germline V CDR1 and CDR2: PRHDT, FYEKMQ (reference sequence). The CDR3 region is CASSRSGQRLYNEQFF. The CDR3 DNA, read in part, is TGTGCCAGCAGCCGCTCGGGACAGCGGTTATACAATGAG. Based on the CDR3 plus reference TRBV13 and TRBJ2-1, the full variable domain is AAGVIQSPRHLIKEKRETATLKCYPIPRHDTVYWYQQGPGQDPQFLISFYEKMQSDKGSIPDRFSAQQFSDYHSELNMSSLELGDSALYFCASSRSGQRLYNEQFFGPGTRLTVL.

In this sample, this clone turned up a few times. With the read ending 3 residues before the CDR3 end, the germline J gene is used to fill in that end. The chain joins TRBV7-9 to TRBJ1-2, with 8 bases lining up with TRBD1. This CDR3 has 13 residues. Looked up from germline, CDR1 is SEHNR and CDR2 is FQNEAQ (reference sequence). Incomplete CDR3 DNA: TGTGCCAGCAGCTTAGCGGACAGGGACGGC. This sequence encodes CASSLADRDG. The CDR3 reads in full as CASSLADRDGYTF.

The table lists this clone with many counts. The CDR3 extends 3 residues past the end of the read, so its final part is completed from the germline J gene. The chain carries TRBV20-1 and TRBJ2-4, with 11 bases fitting TRBD2. From germline, CDR1 is DFQATT and CDR2 SNEGSKA (reference sequence). The CDR3 has 18 amino acids. The V gene end was trimmed by 3 bases and the J gene end by 0 bases; junction bases not matched to a gene: 10. CDR3 amino acids: CSASALAGDNVAKNIQYF. The DNA read from the CDR3 is TGCAGTGCTAGTGCACTAGCGGGAGATAACGTAGCCAAAAACATT.

This clone showed up many times. The missing CDR3 end, 3 residues past where the read stops, is filled in from the germline J gene. The genes are TRBV20-1 and TRBJ1-2, with 11 bases aligning to TRBD1. The CDR3 has 15 residues. Germline V gene lookup returns CDR1 DFQATT and CDR2 SNEGSKA (reference sequence). With 7 bases clipped from V and 6 bases from J, the junction kept 13 bases outside the gene matches. Here the CDR3 reads CSVPDWTGGFHGYTF. CDR3 DNA (partial): TGCAGTGTTCCCGATTGGACAGGGGGCTTTCATGGC.

At least ten counts were recorded for this clone. The CDR3 is cut off 3 residues early in the read; its end comes from the germline J gene. The rearrangement joins TRBV7-8 to TRBJ1-2, with 9 positions matching TRBD1. Germline CDR1 reads SGHVS; CDR2 reads FQNEAQ. The length of the CDR3 is 15 residues. The V and J ends lost 5 bases and 6 bases, in that order; junction bases with no gene match: 10. CDR3 DNA (partial): TGTGCCAGCAGCCCACGGACAGGGGAAAGGAATGGC. It encodes CASSPRTGERNG. The complete CDR3 reads CASSPRTGERNGYTF.

The sample holds many counts of this clone. The CDR3 is cut off 3 residues early in the read; its end comes from the germline J gene. J is TRBJ1-6 and V is TRBV7-9; D is possibly TRBD1 (5 bases). Germline lookup yields CDR1 SEHNR and CDR2 FQNEAQ (reference sequence). V lost 5 bases and J 7 bases, leaving 12 bases between the germline ends. This CDR3 spans 14 amino acids. The CDR3: CASSRGAINSPLHF. The covered CDR3 bases are TGTGCCAGCAGCCGCGGGGCCATCAATTCACCC.

Comments on this clone: Read sequence stops 3 residues before the CDR3 end, and the germline J gene provides the missing end. The chain links TRBV30 to TRBJ1-2; 9 nucleotides agree with TRBD1. The CDR3 is 15 residues long. Germline CDR1 and CDR2: GTSNPN and SVGIG (reference sequence). CDR3 DNA (partial): TGTGCCTGGCAAGACAGGGGGGGTGCCAAAAACATC. It translates to CAWQDRGGAKNI. The entire CDR3 reads CAWQDRGGAKNIYTF.

The table lists this clone with many counts. Incomplete CDR3 DNA: TGCAGTGCCCCCCCGGCCCTCAGCGGGAGTACAGATACG. This sequence encodes CSAPPALSGSTDT. The full CDR3 sequence reads CSAPPALSGSTDTQYF. The gene calls are TRBV20-1 and TRBJ2-3; 8 positions match TRBD2. The observed sequence ends 3 residues before the CDR3 terminus, with the missing tail filled in from the germline J gene. The CDR3 covers 16 residues. The V segment lost 6 bases and the J segment 3 bases; nucleotides outside the gene matches: 14. Looked up from germline, CDR1 is DFQATT and CDR2 is SNEGSKA (reference sequence).

Many counts were recorded for this clone. The read is 3 residues too short to cover the CDR3 end, so that end is filled in from the germline J gene. This rearrangement joins TRBV6-1 to TRBJ2-1; 9 positions agree with TRBD1. There are 15 residues in the CDR3. Germline CDR1 and CDR2: MNHNS and SASEGT. The V gene end was trimmed by 3 bases and the J gene end by 6 bases; junction bases not matched to a gene: 6. The CDR3 loop is CASSEIGTGSNEQFF. CDR3 DNA, as far as it was read: TGTGCCAGCAGTGAGATCGGGACAGGGTCCAATGAG.

The table lists this clone with many counts. The CDR3 goes on 3 residues after the read ends, and that part is filled in from the germline J gene. The chain uses TRBV14 and TRBJ1-3; 7 bases are a match to TRBD1. This CDR3 is 16 amino acids long. V shed 4 bases, J shed 2 bases, and the junction held 8 bases outside the gene matches. The germline gives CDR1 SGHDN, CDR2 FVKESK. CDR3 amino acids: CASSREQGRTGNTIYF. The sequenced part of the CDR3 DNA is TGTGCCAGCAGCCGGGAACAGGGGAGAACTGGAAACACC. Using reference TRBV14 and TRBJ1-3 for the parts outside the CDR3, the full variable domain is EAGVTQFPSHSVIEKGQTVTLRCDPISGHDNLYWYRRVMGKEIKFLLHFVKESKQDESGMPNNRFLAERTGGTYSTLKVQPAELEDSGVYFCASSREQGRTGNTIYFGEGSWLTVV.